This T cell receptor beta chain was sequenced in a study of shared clonotypes between healthy human individuals. Whole-study context: Per donor, CD8 memory used one plate, CD8 naive used two, CD4 memory used three and CD4 naive used three.

The CDR3 covers 14 residues. Germline CDR1 reads SGDLS; CDR2 reads YYNGEE. Trimming pared 0 bases from V and 6 bases from J, leaving 13 bases between. Every subset's genomic DNA went evenly onto several immunoSEQ plates. Profiled with immunoSEQ multiplex PCR; TCRdb holds only in-frame clones, not every one. The sample shows about 2 million clones, 95% of them seen only once. Sequenced material: naive CD4+ T cells sorted from blood. Subset described: CD45RA+ positively selected. V is TRBV9 and J is TRBJ2-7; D is possibly TRBD1 (7 bases). This TCR came from a man between 18 and 35 years old in good health. The CDR3 here is CASSVVPGGSEQYF. CDR3 nucleotide sequence: TGTGCCAGCAGCGTAGTTCCAGGGGGGAGCGAGCAGTACTTC. Supplemented by reference TRBV9 and TRBJ2-7, the full variable domain reads DSGVTQTPKHLITATGQRVTLRCSPRSGDLSVYWYQQSLDQGLQFLIQYYNGEERAKGNILERFSAQQFPDLHSELNLSSLELGDSALYFCASSVVPGGSEQYFGPGTRLTVT.